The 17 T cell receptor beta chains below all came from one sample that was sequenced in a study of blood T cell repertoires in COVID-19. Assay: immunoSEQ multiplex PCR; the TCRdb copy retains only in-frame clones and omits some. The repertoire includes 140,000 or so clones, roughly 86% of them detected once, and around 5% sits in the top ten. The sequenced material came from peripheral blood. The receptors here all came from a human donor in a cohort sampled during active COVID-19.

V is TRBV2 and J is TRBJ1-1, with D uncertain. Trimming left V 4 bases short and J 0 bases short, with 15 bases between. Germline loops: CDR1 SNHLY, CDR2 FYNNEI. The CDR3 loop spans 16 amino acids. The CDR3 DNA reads TGTGCCAGCAGTGGGGAGGGAGGGTTCATGAACACTGAAGCTTTCTTT. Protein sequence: CASSGEGGFMNTEAFF.

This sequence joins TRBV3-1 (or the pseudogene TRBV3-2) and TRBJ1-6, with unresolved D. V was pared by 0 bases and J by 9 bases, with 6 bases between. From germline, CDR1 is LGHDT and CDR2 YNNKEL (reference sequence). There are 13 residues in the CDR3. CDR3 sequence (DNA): TGTGCCAGCAGCCAAGATCCAGTTTCACCCCTCCACTTT. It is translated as CASSQDPVSPLHF.

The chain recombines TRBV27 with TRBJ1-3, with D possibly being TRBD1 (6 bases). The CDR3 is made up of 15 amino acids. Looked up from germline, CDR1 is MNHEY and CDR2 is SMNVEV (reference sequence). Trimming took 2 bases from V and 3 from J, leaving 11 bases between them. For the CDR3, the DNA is TGTGCCAGCAGTTTACAGGGGTTAGGTGGAAACACCATATATTTT. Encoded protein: CASSLQGLGGNTIYF.

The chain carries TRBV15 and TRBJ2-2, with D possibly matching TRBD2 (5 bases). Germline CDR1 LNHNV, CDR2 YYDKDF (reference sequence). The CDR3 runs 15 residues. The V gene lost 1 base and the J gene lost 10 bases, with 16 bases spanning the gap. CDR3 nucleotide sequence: TGTGCCACCAGCAGAGTCCCTGATAGCGACGAGGAGCTGTTTTTT. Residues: CATSRVPDSDEELFF. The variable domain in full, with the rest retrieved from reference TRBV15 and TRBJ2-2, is DAMVIQNPRYQVTQFGKPVTLSCSQTLNHNVMYWYQQKSSQAPKLLFHYYDKDFNNEADTPDNFQSRRPNTSFCFLDIRSPGLGDTAMYLCATSRVPDSDEELFFGEGSRLTVL.

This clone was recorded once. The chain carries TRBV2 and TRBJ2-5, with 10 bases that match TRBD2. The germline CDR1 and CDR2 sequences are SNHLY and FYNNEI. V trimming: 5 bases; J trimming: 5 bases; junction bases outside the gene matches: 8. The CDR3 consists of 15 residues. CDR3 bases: TGTGCCAGCAGTTCCGGGACTAGCGATGGGGAGACCCAGTACTTC. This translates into CASSSGTSDGETQYF.

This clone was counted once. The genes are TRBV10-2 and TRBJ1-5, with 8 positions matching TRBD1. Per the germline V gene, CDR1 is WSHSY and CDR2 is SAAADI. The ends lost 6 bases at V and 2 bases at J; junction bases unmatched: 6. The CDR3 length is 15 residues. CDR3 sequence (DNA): TGCGCCAGCAGCGGACAGGGAAGGGGCAATCAGCCCCAGCATTTT. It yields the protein CASSGQGRGNQPQHF.

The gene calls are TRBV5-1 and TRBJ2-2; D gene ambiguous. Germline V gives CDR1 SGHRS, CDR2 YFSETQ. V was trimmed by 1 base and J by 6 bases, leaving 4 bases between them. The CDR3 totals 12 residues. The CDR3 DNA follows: TGCGCCAGCAGCTTGTCTTCCGGGGAGCTGTTTTTT. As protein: CASSLSSGELFF.

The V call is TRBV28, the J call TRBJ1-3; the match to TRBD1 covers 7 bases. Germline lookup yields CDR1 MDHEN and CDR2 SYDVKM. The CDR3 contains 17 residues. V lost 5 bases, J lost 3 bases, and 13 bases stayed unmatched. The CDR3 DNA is TGTGCCAGCAGTGGCGCATCGGACAGGCCTCATGGAAACACCATATATTTT. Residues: CASSGASDRPHGNTIYF.

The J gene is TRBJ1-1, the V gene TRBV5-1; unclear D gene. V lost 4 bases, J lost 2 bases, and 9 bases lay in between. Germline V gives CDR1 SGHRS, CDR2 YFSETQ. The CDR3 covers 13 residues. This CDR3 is CASSPGGNTEAFF. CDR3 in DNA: TGCGCCAGCAGCCCCGGCGGTAACACTGAAGCTTTCTTT.

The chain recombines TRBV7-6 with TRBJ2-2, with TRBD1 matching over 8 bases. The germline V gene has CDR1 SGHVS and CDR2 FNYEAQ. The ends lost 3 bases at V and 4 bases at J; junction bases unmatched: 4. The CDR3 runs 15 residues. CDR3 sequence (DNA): TGTGCCAGCAGCTTTTCCAGGGGGCGCACCGGGGAGCTGTTTTTT. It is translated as CASSFSRGRTGELFF.

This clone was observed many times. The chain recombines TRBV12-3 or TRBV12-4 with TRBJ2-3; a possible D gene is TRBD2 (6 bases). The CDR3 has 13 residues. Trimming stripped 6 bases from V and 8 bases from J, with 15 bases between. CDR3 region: CASSRLEGATQYF. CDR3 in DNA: TGTGCCAGCAGCCGACTAGAGGGAGCTACGCAGTATTTT.

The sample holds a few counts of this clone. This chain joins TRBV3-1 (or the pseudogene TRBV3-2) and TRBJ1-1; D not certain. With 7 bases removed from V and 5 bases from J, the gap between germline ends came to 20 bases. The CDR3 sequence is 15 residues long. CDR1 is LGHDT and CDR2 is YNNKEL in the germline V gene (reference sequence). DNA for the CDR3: TGTGCCAGCACCCCACGGGGTTTGGCAGAGACTGAAGCTTTCTTT. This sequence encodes CASTPRGLAETEAFF.

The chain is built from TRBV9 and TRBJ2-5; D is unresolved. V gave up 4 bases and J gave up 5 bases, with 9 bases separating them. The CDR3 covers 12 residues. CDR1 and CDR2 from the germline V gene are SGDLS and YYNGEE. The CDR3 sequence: CASSPDWETQYF. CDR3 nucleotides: TGTGCCAGCAGCCCAGACTGGGAGACCCAGTACTTC.

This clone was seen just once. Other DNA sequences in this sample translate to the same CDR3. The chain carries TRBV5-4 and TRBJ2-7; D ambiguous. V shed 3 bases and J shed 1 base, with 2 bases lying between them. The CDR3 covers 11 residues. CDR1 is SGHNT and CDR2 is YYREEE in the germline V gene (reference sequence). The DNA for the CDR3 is TGTGCCAGCAGCTCTTCCTACGAGCAGTACTTC. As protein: CASSSSYEQYF.

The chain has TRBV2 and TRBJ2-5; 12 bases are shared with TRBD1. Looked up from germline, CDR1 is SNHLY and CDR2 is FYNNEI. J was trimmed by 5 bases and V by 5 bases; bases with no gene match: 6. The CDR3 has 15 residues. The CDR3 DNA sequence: TGTGCCAGCAGTTCCGGGACAGGGGGCTTGGAGACCCAGTACTTC. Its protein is CASSSGTGGLETQYF.

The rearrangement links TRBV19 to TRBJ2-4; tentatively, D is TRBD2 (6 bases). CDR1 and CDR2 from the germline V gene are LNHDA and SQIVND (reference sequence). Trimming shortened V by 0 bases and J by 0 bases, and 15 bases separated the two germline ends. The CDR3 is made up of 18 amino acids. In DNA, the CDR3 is TGTGCCAGTAGTATAGATCGGGAGAAAGAACTAGCCAAAAACATTCAGTACTTC. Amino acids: CASSIDREKELAKNIQYF.

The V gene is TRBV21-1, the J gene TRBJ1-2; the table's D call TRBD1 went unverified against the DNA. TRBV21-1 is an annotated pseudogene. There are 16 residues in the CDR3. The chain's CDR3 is CASSNKLTGAEGGYTF. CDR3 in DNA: TGTGCCAGCAGCAACAAATTGACAGGGGCAGAGGGTGGCTACACCTTC.